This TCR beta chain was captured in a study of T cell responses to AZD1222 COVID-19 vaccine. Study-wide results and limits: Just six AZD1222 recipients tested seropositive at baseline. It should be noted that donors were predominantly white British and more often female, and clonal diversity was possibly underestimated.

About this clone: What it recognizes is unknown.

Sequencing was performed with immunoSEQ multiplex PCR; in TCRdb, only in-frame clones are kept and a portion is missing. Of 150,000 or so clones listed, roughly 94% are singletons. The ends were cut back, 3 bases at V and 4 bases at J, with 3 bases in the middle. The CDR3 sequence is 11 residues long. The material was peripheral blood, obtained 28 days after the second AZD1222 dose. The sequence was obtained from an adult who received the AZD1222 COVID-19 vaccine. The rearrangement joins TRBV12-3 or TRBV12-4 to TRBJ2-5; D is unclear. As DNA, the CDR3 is TGTGCCAGCAGTTTCCGAGAGACCCAGTACTTC. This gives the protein CASSFRETQYF.